Listed below are T cell receptor beta chains from one sample, sequenced in a study of T cell clonotyping in hematopoietic cell transplantation. The repertoire was sequenced with immunoSEQ multiplex PCR; TCRdb's copy has only in-frame clones and lacks some. Among around 3,800 clones, 95% were seen once, and the ten largest hold about 0.92%. The specimen was PBMCs, collected 30 days after allogeneic stem cell transplant. The receptors were gathered from a male patient in his forties or fifties who had an allogeneic stem cell transplant from a related donor, so the T cells may come from the graft donor. Some clones in this sample may be carry-over from other donors' samples. Each CDR3 is given with its conserved first and last residue. The order of the fields is CDR3 protein, CDR3 DNA, V gene, D gene, clone size, J gene. The D gene is left open where the match is weak. Some rows have no size entry. The others give once, few or many, or a class for an expanded clone.

CASKSGFYEQYF TGTGCCAGCAAGTCCGGATTTTACGAGCAGTACTTC TRBV28 - once TRBJ2-7
CASRVDRPLNTEAFF TGTGCCAGCAGGGTGGACAGGCCTTTGAACACTGAAGCTTTCTTT TRBV5-5 TRBD1 - TRBJ1-1
CASRRRSRGEGQPQHF TGTGCCAGCAGGCGAAGATCCCGGGGGGAGGGTCAGCCCCAGCATTTT TRBV27 - - TRBJ1-5
CASSQATGLTYEQYF TGTGCCAGCAGCCAAGCAACGGGACTCACCTACGAGCAGTACTTC TRBV4-2 - - TRBJ2-7
CASSPGAGNTIYF TGTGCCAGCTCACCCGGGGCTGGAAACACCATATATTTT TRBV18 - - TRBJ1-3
CASSLVGSGETQYF TGTGCCAGCAGCTTGGTTGGTAGCGGGGAGACCCAGTACTTC TRBV5-6 TRBD2 - TRBJ2-5
CASSLRTGETGELFF TGCGCCAGCAGCTTGAGGACAGGGGAAACCGGGGAGCTGTTTTTT TRBV5-1 TRBD1 once TRBJ2-2
CASSTRLAGLSKAQTQYF TGTGCCAGCAGCACCCGACTAGCGGGCCTTTCGAAGGCGCAGACCCAGTACTTC TRBV7-8 TRBD2 - TRBJ2-5
CASSRWTGPNTEAFF TGTGCCAGCAGCCGGTGGACAGGGCCCAACACTGAAGCTTTCTTT TRBV7-2 TRBD1 - TRBJ1-1
CASSGGAGELFF TGTGCCAGCAGCGGGGGTGCCGGGGAGCTGTTTTTT TRBV9 - - TRBJ2-2
CASSLVVGPNNSPLHF TGTGCCAGCAGCTTAGTGGTGGGGCCTAATAATTCACCCCTCCACTTT TRBV7-8 - - TRBJ1-6
CASSLAGGPEAFF TGTGCCAGCAGCTTGGCGGGGGGCCCTGAAGCTTTCTTT TRBV11-3 - - TRBJ1-1
CASTRRTGELFF TGCGCCAGCACCAGACGCACCGGGGAGCTGTTTTTT TRBV5-1 - - TRBJ2-2